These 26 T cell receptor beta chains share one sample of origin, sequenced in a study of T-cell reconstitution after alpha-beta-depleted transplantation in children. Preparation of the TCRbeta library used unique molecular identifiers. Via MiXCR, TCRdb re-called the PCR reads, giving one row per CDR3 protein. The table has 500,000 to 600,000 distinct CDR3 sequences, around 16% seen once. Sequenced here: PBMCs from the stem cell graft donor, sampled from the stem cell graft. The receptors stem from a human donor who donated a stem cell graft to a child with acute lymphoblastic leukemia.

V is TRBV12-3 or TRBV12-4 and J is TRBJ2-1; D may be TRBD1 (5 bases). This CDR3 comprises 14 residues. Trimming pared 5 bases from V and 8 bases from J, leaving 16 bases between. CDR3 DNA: TGTGCCAGCAGTCCCCTGCGCAGGGTCGATGAGCAGTTCTTC. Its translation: CASSPLRRVDEQFF.

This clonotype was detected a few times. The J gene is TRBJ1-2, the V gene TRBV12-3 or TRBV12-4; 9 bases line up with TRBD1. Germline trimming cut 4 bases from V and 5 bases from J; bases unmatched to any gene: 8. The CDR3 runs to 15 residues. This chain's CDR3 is CASSSGTGSFYGYTF. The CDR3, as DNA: TGTGCCAGCAGTTCCGGGACAGGGTCCTTTTATGGCTACACCTTC.

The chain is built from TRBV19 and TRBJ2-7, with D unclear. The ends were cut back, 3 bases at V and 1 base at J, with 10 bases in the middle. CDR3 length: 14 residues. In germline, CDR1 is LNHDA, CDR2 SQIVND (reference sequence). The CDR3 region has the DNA TGTGCCAGTAGTATTGCCGACACGTCCTACGAGCAGTACTTC. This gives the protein CASSIADTSYEQYF.

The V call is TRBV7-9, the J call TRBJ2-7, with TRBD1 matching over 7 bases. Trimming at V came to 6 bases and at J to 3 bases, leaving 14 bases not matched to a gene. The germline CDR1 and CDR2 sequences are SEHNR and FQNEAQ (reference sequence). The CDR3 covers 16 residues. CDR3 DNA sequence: TGTGCCAGCAGTCTCACTACGGGACAGCATCTCTACGAGCAGTACTTC. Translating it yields CASSLTTGQHLYEQYF.

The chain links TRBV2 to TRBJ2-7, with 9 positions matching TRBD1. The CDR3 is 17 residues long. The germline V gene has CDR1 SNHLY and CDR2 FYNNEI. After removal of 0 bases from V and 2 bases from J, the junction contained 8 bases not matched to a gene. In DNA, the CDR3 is TGTGCCAGCAGTGAAGCGCTTCTGGGACAGGGAGCCTACGAGCAGTACTTC. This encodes CASSEALLGQGAYEQYF.

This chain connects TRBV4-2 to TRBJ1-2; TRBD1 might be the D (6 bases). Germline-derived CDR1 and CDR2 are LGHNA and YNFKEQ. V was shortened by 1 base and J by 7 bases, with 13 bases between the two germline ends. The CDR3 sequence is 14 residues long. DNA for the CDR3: TGTGCCAGCAGCCAAGTGGAGGGGGGAGTTGGCTACACCTTC. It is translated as CASSQVEGGVGYTF.

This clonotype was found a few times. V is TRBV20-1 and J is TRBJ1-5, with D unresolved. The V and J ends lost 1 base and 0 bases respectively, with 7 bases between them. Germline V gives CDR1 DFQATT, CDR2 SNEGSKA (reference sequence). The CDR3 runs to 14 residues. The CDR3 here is CSARVASSNQPQHF. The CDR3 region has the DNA TGCAGTGCTAGAGTGGCTTCTAGCAATCAGCCCCAGCATTTT.

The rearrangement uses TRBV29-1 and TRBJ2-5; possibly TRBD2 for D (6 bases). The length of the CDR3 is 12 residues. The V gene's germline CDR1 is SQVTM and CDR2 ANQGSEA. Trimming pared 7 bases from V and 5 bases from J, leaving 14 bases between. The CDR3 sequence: CSGPGTGETQYF. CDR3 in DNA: TGCAGCGGCCCCGGGACTGGGGAGACCCAGTACTTC.

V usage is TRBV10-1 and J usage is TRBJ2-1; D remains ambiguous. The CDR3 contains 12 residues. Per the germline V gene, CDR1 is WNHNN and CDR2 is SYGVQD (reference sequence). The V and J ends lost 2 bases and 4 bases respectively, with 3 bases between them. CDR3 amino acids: CASSERYNEQFF. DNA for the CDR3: TGCGCCAGCAGTGAGCGTTACAATGAGCAGTTCTTC.

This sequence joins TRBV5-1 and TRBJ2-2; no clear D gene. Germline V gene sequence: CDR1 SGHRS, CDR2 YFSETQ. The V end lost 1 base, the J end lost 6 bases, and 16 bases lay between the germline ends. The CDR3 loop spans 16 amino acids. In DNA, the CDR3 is TGCGCCAGCAGCTTGATCCTAACAGAAGCACCCGGGGAGCTGTTTTTT. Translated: CASSLILTEAPGELFF. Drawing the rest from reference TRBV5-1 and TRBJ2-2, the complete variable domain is KAGVTQTPRYLIKTRGQQVTLSCSPISGHRSVSWYQQTPGQGLQFLFEYFSETQRNKGNFPGRFSGRQFSNSRSEMNVSTLELGDSALYLCASSLILTEAPGELFFGEGSRLTVL.

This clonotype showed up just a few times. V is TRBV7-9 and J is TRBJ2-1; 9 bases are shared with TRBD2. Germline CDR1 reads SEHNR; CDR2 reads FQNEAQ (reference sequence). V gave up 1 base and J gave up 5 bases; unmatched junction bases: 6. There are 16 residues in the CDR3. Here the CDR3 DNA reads TGTGCCAGCAGCTTAGTTCTGGGCGGGAGGGACAATGAGCAGTTCTTC. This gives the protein CASSLVLGGRDNEQFF.

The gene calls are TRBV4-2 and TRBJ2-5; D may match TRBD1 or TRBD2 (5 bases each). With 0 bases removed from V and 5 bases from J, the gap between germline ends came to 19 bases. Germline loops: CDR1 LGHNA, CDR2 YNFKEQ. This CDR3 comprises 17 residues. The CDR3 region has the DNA TGTGCCAGCAGCCAAGAGCCTAGCCTCGGGGCAAGGGAGACCCAGTACTTC. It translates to CASSQEPSLGARETQYF.

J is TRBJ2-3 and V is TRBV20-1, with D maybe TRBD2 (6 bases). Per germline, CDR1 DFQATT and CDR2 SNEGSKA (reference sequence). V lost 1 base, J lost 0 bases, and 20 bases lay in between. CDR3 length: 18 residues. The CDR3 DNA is TGCAGTGCTAGAGTCCCTTCAGCGGGCATAGTTAGCACAGATACGCAGTATTTT. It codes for CSARVPSAGIVSTDTQYF.

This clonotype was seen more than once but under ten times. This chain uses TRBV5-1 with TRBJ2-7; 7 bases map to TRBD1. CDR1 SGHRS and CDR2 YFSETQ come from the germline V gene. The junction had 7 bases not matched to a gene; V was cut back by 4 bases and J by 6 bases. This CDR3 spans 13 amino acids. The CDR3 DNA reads TGCGCCAGCAGCCGACCGACAGGGCGCGAGCAGTACTTC. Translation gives CASSRPTGREQYF.

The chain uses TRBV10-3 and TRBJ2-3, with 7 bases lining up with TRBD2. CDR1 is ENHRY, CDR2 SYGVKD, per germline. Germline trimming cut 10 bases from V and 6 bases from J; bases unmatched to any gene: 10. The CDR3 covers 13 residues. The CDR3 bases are TGTGCCAGGGGCGGGAGCTTCCTCGATACGCAGTATTTT. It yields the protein CARGGSFLDTQYF.

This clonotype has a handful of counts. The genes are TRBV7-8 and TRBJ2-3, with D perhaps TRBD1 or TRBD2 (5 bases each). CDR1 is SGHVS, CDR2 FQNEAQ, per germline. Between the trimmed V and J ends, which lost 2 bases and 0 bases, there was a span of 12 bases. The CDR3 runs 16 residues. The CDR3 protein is CASSLLGGRSTDTQYF. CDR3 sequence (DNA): TGTGCCAGCAGCTTACTTGGGGGAAGGAGCACAGATACGCAGTATTTT.

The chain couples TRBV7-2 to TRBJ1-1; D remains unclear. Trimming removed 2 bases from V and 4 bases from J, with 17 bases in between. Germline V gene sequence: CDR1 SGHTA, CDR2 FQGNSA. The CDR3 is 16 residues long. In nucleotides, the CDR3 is TGTGCCAGCAGCTTAAGCATTGTAGTAGGGCGCACTGAAGCTTTCTTT. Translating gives CASSLSIVVGRTEAFF. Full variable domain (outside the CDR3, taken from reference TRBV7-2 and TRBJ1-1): GAGVSQSPSNKVTEKGKDVELRCDPISGHTALYWYRQSLGQGLEFLIYFQGNSAPDKSGLPSDRFSAERTGGSVSTLTIQRTQQEDSAVYLCASSLSIVVGRTEAFFGQGTRLTVV.

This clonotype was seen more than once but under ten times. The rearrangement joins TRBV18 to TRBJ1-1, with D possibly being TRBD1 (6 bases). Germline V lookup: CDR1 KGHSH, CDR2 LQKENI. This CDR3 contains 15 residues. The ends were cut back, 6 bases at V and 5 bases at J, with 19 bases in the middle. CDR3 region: CASSPRLTGRTEAFF. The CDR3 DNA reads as TGTGCCAGCTCCCCTAGACTAACAGGGAGGACTGAAGCTTTCTTT. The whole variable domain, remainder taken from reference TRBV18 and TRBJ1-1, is NAGVMQNPRHLVRRRGQEARLRCSPMKGHSHVYWYRQLPEEGLKFMVYLQKENIIDESGMPKERFSAEFPKEGPSILRIQQVVRGDSAAYFCASSPRLTGRTEAFFGQGTRLTVV.

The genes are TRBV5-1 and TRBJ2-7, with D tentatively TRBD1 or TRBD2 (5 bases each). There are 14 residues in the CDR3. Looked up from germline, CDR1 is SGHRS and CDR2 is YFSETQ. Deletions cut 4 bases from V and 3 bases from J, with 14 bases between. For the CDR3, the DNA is TGCGCCAGCAGCGAAACCGGGACCTTCTACGAGCAGTACTTC. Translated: CASSETGTFYEQYF. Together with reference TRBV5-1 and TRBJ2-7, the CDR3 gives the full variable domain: KAGVTQTPRYLIKTRGQQVTLSCSPISGHRSVSWYQQTPGQGLQFLFEYFSETQRNKGNFPGRFSGRQFSNSRSEMNVSTLELGDSALYLCASSETGTFYEQYFGPGTRLTVT.

In DNA, the CDR3 is TGTGCCAGCAGTTACCAGCGGGAGTCCTCCTACGAGCAGTACTTC. Its translation: CASSYQRESSYEQYF. V is TRBV6-5 and J is TRBJ2-7, with TRBD2 identical over 8 bases. Trimming at V came to 2 bases and at J to 0 bases, leaving 3 bases not matched to a gene. CDR1 is MNHEY and CDR2 is SVGAGI in the germline V gene. The CDR3 spans 15 residues.

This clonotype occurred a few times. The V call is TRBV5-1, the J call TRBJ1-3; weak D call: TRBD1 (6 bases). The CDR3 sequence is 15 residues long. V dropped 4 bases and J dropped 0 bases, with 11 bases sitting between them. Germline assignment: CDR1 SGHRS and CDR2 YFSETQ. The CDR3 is CASSLRQDSGNTIYF. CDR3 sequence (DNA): TGCGCCAGCAGCCTCCGACAGGACTCTGGAAACACCATATATTTT.

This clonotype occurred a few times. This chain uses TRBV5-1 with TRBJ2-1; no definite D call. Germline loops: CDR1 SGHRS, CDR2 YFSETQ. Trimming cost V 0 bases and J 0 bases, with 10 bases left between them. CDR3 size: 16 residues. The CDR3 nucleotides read TGCGCCAGCAGCTTGGTGGGCGTTAGCTCCTACAATGAGCAGTTCTTC. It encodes CASSLVGVSSYNEQFF.

In DNA, the CDR3 is TGTGCCAGCAGCTTGTGGCAGGGCCAAGAGACCCAGTACTTC. Protein sequence: CASSLWQGQETQYF. The chain combines TRBV5-5 with TRBJ2-5; tentative D call: TRBD1 (5 bases). The germline CDR1 and CDR2 sequences are SGHKS and YYEKEE (reference sequence). Trimming removed 1 base from V and 1 base from J, with 8 bases in between. This CDR3 is built from 14 residues.

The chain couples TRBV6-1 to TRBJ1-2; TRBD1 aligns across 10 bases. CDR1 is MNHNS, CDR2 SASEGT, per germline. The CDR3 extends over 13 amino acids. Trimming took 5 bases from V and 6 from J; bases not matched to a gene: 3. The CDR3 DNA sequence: TGTGCCAGCAGTAGACAGGGGGCGAATGGCTACACCTTC. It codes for CASSRQGANGYTF.

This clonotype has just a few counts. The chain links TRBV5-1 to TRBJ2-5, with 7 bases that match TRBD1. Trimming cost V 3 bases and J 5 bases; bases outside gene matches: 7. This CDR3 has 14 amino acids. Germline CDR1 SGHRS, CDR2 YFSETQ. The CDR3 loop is CASSWPTGSETQYF. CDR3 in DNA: TGCGCCAGCAGCTGGCCGACAGGGTCGGAGACCCAGTACTTC.

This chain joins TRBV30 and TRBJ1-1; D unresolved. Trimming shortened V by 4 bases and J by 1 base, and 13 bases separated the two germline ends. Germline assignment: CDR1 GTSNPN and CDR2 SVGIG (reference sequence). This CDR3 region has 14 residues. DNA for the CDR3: TGTGCCTGGAAATGGATAGAGGGGAACACTGAAGCTTTCTTT. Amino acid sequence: CAWKWIEGNTEAFF.